This T cell receptor beta chain was captured by sequencing in a study of T-cell reconstitution after alpha-beta-depleted transplantation in children. This CDR3 has 14 amino acids. CDR1 is MNHNS and CDR2 is SASEGT in the germline V gene. Trimming removed 6 bases from V and 3 bases from J; junction bases left unmatched: 7. Study-wide points: About two months after transplant, alpha-beta T cells reportedly came from several hundred expanded graft clones. It was surviving recipient T cells and thymic progenitors that gave some patients high TCRbeta diversity at day 60. The authors attributed T-cell counts and diversity one year after transplant mostly to newly produced T cells.

In this sample, this clonotype turned up a few times. What it binds is not known. Preparing the TCRbeta library involved the use of unique molecular identifiers. Each CDR3 protein gets one entry after TCRdb re-called the PCR reads with MiXCR. Here the sample spans about 980,000 distinct CDR3 sequences, around 30% being singletons. Material: PBMCs, mostly from graft donor cells, obtained 360 days after TCRalphabeta/CD19-depleted stem cell transplant. This chain links TRBV6-1 with TRBJ1-2; 7 bases agree with TRBD1. The source of this sequence is a boy less than two years old who had a stem cell transplant for SCID, so the T cells may come from the graft donor. DNA of the CDR3: TGTGCCAGCAGACCGACAGGGTACGACTATGGCTACACCTTC. It is translated as CASRPTGYDYGYTF.